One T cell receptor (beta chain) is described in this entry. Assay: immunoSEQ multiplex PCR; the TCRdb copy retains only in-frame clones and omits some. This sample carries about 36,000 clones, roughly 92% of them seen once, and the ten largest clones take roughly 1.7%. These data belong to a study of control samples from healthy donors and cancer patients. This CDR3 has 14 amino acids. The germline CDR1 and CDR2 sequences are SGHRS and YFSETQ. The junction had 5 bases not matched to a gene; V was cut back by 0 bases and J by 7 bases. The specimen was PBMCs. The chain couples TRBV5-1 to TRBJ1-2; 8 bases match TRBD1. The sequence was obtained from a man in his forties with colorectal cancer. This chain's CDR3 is CASSLAGGDGGYTF. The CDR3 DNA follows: TGCGCCAGCAGCTTGGCAGGGGGCGACGGTGGCTACACCTTC.